This T cell receptor (beta chain) was identified during a study of shared clonotypes between healthy human individuals. Whole-study findings and limits: Blood alone was sampled, and tissue repertoires likely differ. Having only a few donors restricted how much genetic and exposure-history diversity was captured.

TCRdb's copy holds only in-frame clones and misses some; the assay was immunoSEQ multiplex PCR. The profile shows 450,000 to 500,000 clones, about 72% of them singletons. Donors were healthy HIV-negative adults without recently reported acute infections or vaccinations. On this clone: The antigen remains unidentified.

The receptor's source is a woman aged 40 to 49 in good health. Some clones in this sample may be carry-over from other donors' samples. The material sequenced was PBMCs.

CDR3 nucleotide sequence: TGTGCCAGCAGTTTAGATCGGGGAGGTCCCGCAGATACGCAGTATTTT. This sequence encodes CASSLDRGGPADTQYF. The chain joins TRBV27 to TRBJ2-3, with a tentative D call TRBD2 (6 bases). The CDR3 spans 16 residues. V dropped 2 bases and J dropped 4 bases, with 16 bases sitting between them. Per germline, CDR1 MNHEY and CDR2 SMNVEV (reference sequence).